This paragraph reports one T cell receptor (beta chain). What it recognizes is unknown. The source of the sample is a study of T cells expressing NK-cell markers. As for the study in general: It was sorted CD3+CD56+NKG2C+, CD3+CD56+NKG2C- and CD3+CD56-NKG2C+ T cells that supplied the TCR beta repertoires. Findings and limits, study-wide: Researchers report these clonotypes also headed the CD3+CD56-NKG2C+ fraction in four donors. The contribution of dominant NKG2C+ clonotypes to CD8+ T cells in five to seven donors was roughly 1.0-7.5%.

For TCR beta, cDNA was produced by 5'RACE template switching with UMIs. TCRdb reprocessed the 5' RACE reads, keeping one entry per CDR3 protein, no DNA. There are 300,000 or so distinct CDR3 sequences in the sample, with around 3.9% held by the top ten. The specimen sequenced was blood T cells: a sorted CD56 or NKG2C T cell subset, CD4+ or CD8+ T cells, or bulk PBMC T cells (not recorded which). This clonotype was obtained from a woman aged 18 to 69 in good health.

CDR3 residues: CASSYDRARGQPQHF. V is TRBV6-5 and J is TRBJ1-5; TCRdb returns TRBD1, unconfirmable since there is no DNA. Germline assignment: CDR1 MNHEY and CDR2 SVGAGI. The length of the CDR3 is 15 residues.